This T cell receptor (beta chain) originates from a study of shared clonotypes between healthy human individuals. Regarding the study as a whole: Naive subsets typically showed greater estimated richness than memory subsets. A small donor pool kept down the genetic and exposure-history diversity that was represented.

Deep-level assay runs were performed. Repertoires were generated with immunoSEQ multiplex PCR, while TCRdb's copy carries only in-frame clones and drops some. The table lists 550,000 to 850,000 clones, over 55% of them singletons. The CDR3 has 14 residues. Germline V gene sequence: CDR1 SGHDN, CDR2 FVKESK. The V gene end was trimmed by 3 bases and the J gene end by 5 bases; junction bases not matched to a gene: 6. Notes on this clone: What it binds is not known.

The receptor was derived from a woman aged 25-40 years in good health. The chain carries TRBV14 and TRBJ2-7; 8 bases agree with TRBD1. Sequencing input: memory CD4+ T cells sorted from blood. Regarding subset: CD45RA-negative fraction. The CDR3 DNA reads TGTGCCAGCAGCCAGGCAGGGGGCTTCCACGAGCAGTACTTC. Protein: CASSQAGGFHEQYF.